This T cell receptor beta chain was recovered during a study of blood T cell repertoires in COVID-19. The table came from immunoSEQ multiplex PCR; TCRdb's copy has only in-frame clones and leaves some out. Here the sample spans fewer than 70,000 clones, approximately 87% being singletons. CDR1 and CDR2 (germline): SEHNR, FQNEAQ (reference sequence). This CDR3 region has 14 residues. V was pared by 5 bases and J by 4 bases, with 4 bases of the junction left unmatched. The V gene is TRBV7-9, the J gene TRBJ1-5; 8 positions match TRBD1. The sequenced sample consisted of peripheral blood. The TCR was taken from a man in his 60s with active or convalescent COVID-19. DNA for the CDR3: TGTGCCAGCAGCCGGGACAGGACTAATCAGCCCCAGCATTTT. This translates into CASSRDRTNQPQHF.